The subject of this entry is one TCR beta chain. This clonotype was recorded many times. The target of this receptor is not known. No much larger clone is present one base from it, and per-base qualities are unavailable. This specimen comes from a study of identical twins (dated by TCRdb to between 2015 and 2016). Notes on the research overall: TCR alpha and beta repertoires from monozygotic twins, unrelated adults of various ages and cord blood were deep-sequenced to test whether fetal clonotypes persist. To rule out contamination, replicate twin experiments were performed at different times with different library preparation protocols.

Every donor was a healthy Caucasian. Miltenyi CD45RO+ enrichment and human naive T-cell isolation kits were used to isolate memory (CD45RO+) and naive T cells from PBMC. CDR1 is given as SGHDT and CDR2 as YYEEEE, both from the germline V gene. The CDR3, cysteine through phenylalanine, is 11 amino acids long. The read is trimmed to its CDR3 DNA, 33 bases read in frame from base 1. The junction carries 8 bases between V and J, which are trimmed by 6 bases and 5 bases respectively. The library was obtained by 5' RACE. These reads were obtained on an Illumina HiSeq 2000. Template switching added a universal primer binding site, and the final cDNA carried a unique molecular identifier that allowed TCR cDNA molecules to be counted accurately. Specific primers in the conserved constant-segment region were used to synthesize first-strand cDNA for the TCR alpha and beta chains. To control for contamination, every cDNA library carried two barcodes: a SMART-Mk sample barcode plus Illumina barcodes. Two successive PCR steps introduced TruSeq adapter sequences along with Illumina sample barcodes. The Illumina HiSeq platform was used with custom primers to sequence TCR alpha and beta cDNA libraries. As for the original processing: Raw reads were processed with MiGEC to extract unique molecular identifiers, and MiXCR was used to determine CDR3 positions. For each individual, recombination models were inferred using an EM algorithm with the repgenHMM and IGoR tools. Shared clonotypes were analyzed with the tcR package in R, and sharing was normalized by the product of cloneset sizes. To study raw recombination free of thymic and clonal selection effects, out-of-frame nonproductive sequences were analyzed. The public reads were quality trimmed at Q25 with fastp and then assembled into clones with MiXCR by TCRdb, keeping productive beta chains. Entries that share a CDR3 protein sequence are merged under the most common genes and DNA. In this record, the V and J calls reflect TCRdb's handling and not the investigators' own analysis. The sample table lists 140,000 to 150,000 distinct CDR3 sequences, roughly 3.2% of them with a count of one. 8.1% of the sample belongs to the ten largest clones.

Beyond this particular receptor, the publication reports: Because the same donors could not be followed over many years, the conclusions depended on cross-sectional statistical analysis. In beta out-of-frame sequences, excess twin sharing was weaker, because having fewer shared sequences lowered the signal-to-noise ratio. Zero-insertion analyses could be partly confounded by invariant T cells such as MAIT and iNKT, although diverse VJ usage argued against such confounding for most clonotypes. Out-of-frame TCR alpha sequences shared between twins showed an excess of low generation-probability sequences compared with coincidental sharing between unrelated individuals. Abundant cord blood beta clonotypes carried fewer insertions; young adult naive repertoires showed a weaker similar trend, while memory repertoires showed none. Out-of-frame TCR alpha sharing in monozygotic twins was systematically underestimated by recombination models, whereas sharing between unrelated individuals was in agreement with the recombination models.

The V and J segments used are TRBV5-6 and TRBJ2-5; no D gene call is confident. The specimen was memory T cells sorted from blood. This sample's cell subset or site label indicates: CD45RO+ enriched T cells. The source is a man aged 18 to 29 in good health. CDR3 reads: CASMKVETQYF. The DNA is as follows: TGTGCCAGCATGAAGGTGGAGACCCAGTACTTC.